This passage covers 12 T cell receptor beta chains from one sample sequenced in a study of T cells after yellow fever vaccination. Using its own MiXCR run on the 5' RACE reads, TCRdb lists one record per CDR3 protein. The table has 60,000 to 85,000 distinct CDR3 sequences, about 6% seen once. This specimen was CD8+ T cells sorted from PBMCs, taken 35 to 50 days after the first yellow fever vaccination. These receptors came from a man aged 18 to 30 who received the YFV17D yellow fever vaccine.

V usage is TRBV19 and J usage is TRBJ1-1, with 8 bases matching TRBD1. With 5 bases clipped from V and 1 base from J, the junction kept 12 bases outside the gene matches. This CDR3 is built from 17 residues. CDR1 and CDR2 from the germline V gene are LNHDA and SQIVND (reference sequence). The CDR3 spells CASSLLRDRSENTEAFF. CDR3 DNA: TGTGCCAGTAGTCTCCTCCGGGACAGGAGCGAGAACACTGAAGCTTTCTTT.

The V and J genes are TRBV7-9 and TRBJ2-1, with D perhaps being TRBD1 or TRBD2 (5 bases each). V gave up 7 bases and J gave up 7 bases, with 14 bases separating them. Germline V lookup: CDR1 SEHNR, CDR2 FQNEAQ (reference sequence). This CDR3 region has 13 residues. The CDR3 here is CASIRDGRNEQFF. In nucleotides, the CDR3 is TGTGCCAGCATCAGGGACGGCAGGAATGAGCAGTTCTTC.

In its sample, this clonotype was seen many times. This chain uses TRBV20-1 with TRBJ2-1; D uncertain. The length of the CDR3 is 15 residues. Trimming left V 6 bases short and J 0 bases short, with 15 bases between. Germline-derived CDR1 and CDR2 are DFQATT and SNEGSKA (reference sequence). The CDR3: CSAGNQMSSYNEQFF. In DNA form, the CDR3 reads TGCAGTGCCGGAAACCAAATGAGCTCCTACAATGAGCAGTTCTTC.

This clonotype was seen at least ten times. The J gene is TRBJ2-3, the V gene TRBV5-1; 8 bases align to TRBD1. V trimming: 0 bases; J trimming: 4 bases; junction bases outside the gene matches: 4. This CDR3 comprises 15 residues. Per the germline V gene, CDR1 is SGHRS and CDR2 is YFSETQ. In DNA form, the CDR3 reads TGCGCCAGCAGCTTGGGAACAGGGGGAGCAGATACGCAGTATTTT. This translates into CASSLGTGGADTQYF.

The rearrangement uses TRBV7-9 and TRBJ1-6, with TRBD1 matching over 7 bases. Germline values: CDR1 SEHNR, CDR2 FQNEAQ (reference sequence). This CDR3 has 16 amino acids. With V trimmed by 5 bases and J by 8 bases, 12 bases remained unmatched. CDR3 loop: CASSPPGGVGYSPLHF. The CDR3 DNA reads TGTGCCAGCAGCCCCCCAGGGGGGGTGGGGTATTCACCCCTCCACTTT.

The rearrangement uses TRBV20-1 and TRBJ1-6, with D maybe TRBD1 (6 bases). Germline-derived CDR1 and CDR2 are DFQATT and SNEGSKA (reference sequence). The CDR3 is 18 amino acids. The V gene lost 6 bases and the J gene lost 12 bases, with 33 bases spanning the gap. The CDR3: CSATFWAGGLPEAEPLHF. The CDR3 nucleotides are TGCAGTGCAACCTTTTGGGCCGGGGGGCTACCGGAGGCAGAACCCCTCCACTTT.

This chain joins TRBV7-3 and TRBJ2-5; maybe TRBD1 (6 bases). Trimming shortened V by 6 bases and J by 7 bases, and 18 bases separated the two germline ends. Germline loops: CDR1 SGHTA, CDR2 FQGTGA. The CDR3 has 14 residues. The CDR3 DNA sequence: TGTGCCAGCAGTAACATAGGGGGTACTGGGACCCAGTACTTC. Protein: CASSNIGGTGTQYF.

The table lists this clonotype with many counts. The gene calls are TRBV20-1 and TRBJ2-7; possibly TRBD2 for D (6 bases). Trimming stripped 1 base from V and 4 bases from J, with 17 bases between. This CDR3 has 15 amino acids. Germline V gives CDR1 DFQATT, CDR2 SNEGSKA (reference sequence). CDR3 sequence reads: CSARVSGGERYEQYV. The DNA of the CDR3 is TGCAGTGCTAGAGTGTCCGGGGGAGAGCGATACGAGCAGTACGTC.

J is TRBJ2-2 and V is TRBV7-9; 7 nucleotides align to TRBD2. The CDR3 extends over 14 amino acids. Germline loops: CDR1 SEHNR, CDR2 FQNEAQ (reference sequence). The V and J ends lost 8 bases and 3 bases, in that order; junction bases with no gene match: 6. This CDR3 is CASVGGFDTGELFF. In DNA form, the CDR3 reads TGTGCCAGCGTCGGGGGGTTTGACACCGGGGAGCTGTTTTTT.

This clonotype was counted between two and nine times. The chain has TRBV6-4 and TRBJ2-1; D is perhaps TRBD2 (7 bases). Germline V lookup: CDR1 MRHNA, CDR2 SNTAGT. This CDR3 has 17 residues. Trimming cost V 1 base and J 5 bases, with 18 bases left between them. CDR3 residues: CASSDFFFEGGDNEQFF. CDR3 coding DNA: TGTGCCAGCAGTGACTTCTTTTTCGAGGGGGGGGACAATGAGCAGTTCTTC.

This clonotype showed up many times. The chain combines TRBV5-1 with TRBJ2-7; 8 bases are shared with TRBD1. Germline CDR1 SGHRS, CDR2 YFSETQ. The CDR3 spans 15 residues. J gave up 0 bases and V 0 bases, and 2 bases lay outside the gene matches. CDR3 sequence (DNA): TGCGCCAGCAGCTTGGACAGGGGGATCTCCTACGAGCAGTACTTC. Its translation: CASSLDRGISYEQYF.

This clonotype was recorded many times. The rearrangement uses TRBV5-1 and TRBJ1-6, with TRBD1 as a possible D gene (5 bases). Trimming removed 4 bases at V and 10 bases at J, with 12 bases between. The CDR3 runs to 13 residues. Germline values: CDR1 SGHRS, CDR2 YFSETQ. DNA of the CDR3: TGCGCCAGCAGCCTCTCCGGGGGATCACCCCTCCACTTT. Its translation: CASSLSGGSPLHF.